This TCR beta chain was retrieved from a study of shared clonotypes between healthy human individuals. V was trimmed by 0 bases and J by 1 base, leaving 9 bases between them. The CDR3 runs 15 residues. Germline CDR1 MNHEY, CDR2 SVGAGI. A single count supports this clone. This table comes from immunoSEQ multiplex PCR, and its TCRdb copy is limited to in-frame clones, with some not included. This repertoire shows some 1 million clones, about 76% found once; its top ten account for 1.2% to 1.5%. The sequence was collected from a young man in good health. The rearrangement links TRBV6-5 to TRBJ1-1; D uncertain. The sequenced material came from memory CD4+ T cells sorted from blood. Indicated subset: CD45RA-negative fraction. The CDR3 loop reads CASSYSELANTEAFF. CDR3 DNA sequence: TGTGCCAGCAGTTACTCCGAGTTGGCGAACACTGAAGCTTTCTTT.